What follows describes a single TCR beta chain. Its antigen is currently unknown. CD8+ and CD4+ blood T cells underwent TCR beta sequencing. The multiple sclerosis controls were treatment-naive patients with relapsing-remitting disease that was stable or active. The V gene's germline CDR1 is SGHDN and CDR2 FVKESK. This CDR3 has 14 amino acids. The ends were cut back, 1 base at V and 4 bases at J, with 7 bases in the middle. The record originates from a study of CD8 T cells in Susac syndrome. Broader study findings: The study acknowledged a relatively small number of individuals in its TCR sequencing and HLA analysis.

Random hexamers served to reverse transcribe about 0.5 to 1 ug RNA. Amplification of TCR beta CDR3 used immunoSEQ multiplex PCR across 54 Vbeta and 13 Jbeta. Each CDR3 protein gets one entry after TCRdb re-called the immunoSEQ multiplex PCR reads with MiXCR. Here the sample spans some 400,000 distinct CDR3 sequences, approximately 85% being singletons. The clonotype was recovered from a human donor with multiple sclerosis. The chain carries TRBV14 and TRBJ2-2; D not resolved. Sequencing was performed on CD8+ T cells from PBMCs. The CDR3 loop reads CASSQVVTTGELFF. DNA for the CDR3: TGTGCCAGCAGCCAAGTAGTAACCACCGGGGAGCTGTTTTTT.